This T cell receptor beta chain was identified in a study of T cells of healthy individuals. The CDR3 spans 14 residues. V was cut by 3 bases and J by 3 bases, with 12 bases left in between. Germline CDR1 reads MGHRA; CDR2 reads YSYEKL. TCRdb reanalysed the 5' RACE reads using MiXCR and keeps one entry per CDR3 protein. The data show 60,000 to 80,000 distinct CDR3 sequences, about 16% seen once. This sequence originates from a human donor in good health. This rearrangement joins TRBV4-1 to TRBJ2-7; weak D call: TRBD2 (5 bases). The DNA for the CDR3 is TGCGCCAGCAGCCAGGCAGGCAGCGGCTACGAGCAGTACTTC. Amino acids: CASSQAGSGYEQYF.